These 6 T cell receptor beta chains were sequenced from one sample in a study of post-analysis software for immune sequencing data. Regarding the study as a whole: Comparison of patients with controls showed five TRBV segments more frequent in patients, TRBV5-6, TRBV5-1 and TRBV20-1 among them.

Antigens for these TCRs are unknown. The library was made from cDNA and included unique molecular identifiers. In TCRdb, the PCR reads were re-called with MiXCR into one record per CDR3 protein. Found here are under 200,000 distinct CDR3 sequences, 29% of them singletons; the top ten hold more than 3%. Sequencing was performed on blood. These TCRs come from a girl between 2 and 17 years old with multiple sclerosis.

There are a few counts of this clonotype. A read error may produce the germline difference seen at one junction end. The chain joins TRBV5-1 to TRBJ2-7; the D gene is possibly TRBD1 (5 bases). The CDR3 spans 15 residues. Germline CDR1 is SGHRS and CDR2 is YFSETQ. In nucleotides, the CDR3 is TGCGCCAGCGGCTTGGAACAGGATGGCTCCTACGAGCAGTACTTC. It yields the protein CASGLEQDGSYEQYF.

This clonotype was picked up many times. The chain carries TRBV5-1 and TRBJ2-1; 11 nucleotides match TRBD2. V lost 5 bases to trimming and J lost 3 bases; unmatched junction nucleotides: 4. This CDR3 contains 15 residues. Germline values: CDR1 SGHRS, CDR2 YFSETQ. The chain's CDR3 is CASRGTSGGYNEQFF. The CDR3 DNA reads TGCGCCAGCAGGGGTACTAGCGGGGGCTACAATGAGCAGTTCTTC.

Comment on this clonotype: Just one base apart from a much larger clone, this may be a read error. The chain links TRBV5-6 to TRBJ2-1; 7 bases align to TRBD2. The J call is uncertain, as TRBJ2-7 better fits the DNA end. There are 15 residues in the CDR3. Germline CDR1 SGHDT, CDR2 YYEEEE. CDR3: CASTIWVAGGNEQYF. CDR3 sequence (DNA): TGTGCCAGCACCATATGGGTAGCGGGTGGGAATGAGCAGTACTTC.

This clonotype was seen a handful of times. DNA of the CDR3: TGCGCCAGCAGCGACCCCGGGACAGACACTGAAGCTTTCTTT. This gives the protein CASSDPGTDTEAFF. The chain carries TRBV5-1 and TRBJ1-1; 7 bases align to TRBD1. This CDR3 region has 14 residues. J gave up 3 bases and V 4 bases, and 6 bases lay outside the gene matches. Germline CDR1 SGHRS, CDR2 YFSETQ.

J is TRBJ2-3 and V is TRBV28; D remains ambiguous. Germline V gene sequence: CDR1 MDHEN, CDR2 SYDVKM. The CDR3 extends over 15 amino acids. Trimming took 5 bases from V and 2 from J, leaving 14 bases between them. The chain's CDR3 is CASSTLVAITDTQYF. The CDR3 nucleotides read TGTGCCAGCAGTACTTTGGTAGCTATCACAGATACGCAGTATTTT.

The chain has TRBV24-1 and TRBJ2-3; D may be TRBD2 (6 bases). The CDR3 contains 13 residues. Per the germline V gene, CDR1 is KGHDR and CDR2 is SFDVKD. V was pared by 4 bases and J by 3 bases, with 7 bases between. CDR3 residues: CATSDGGTDTQYF. DNA of the CDR3: TGTGCCACCAGTGACGGGGGAACAGATACGCAGTATTTT.